Detailed here is one TCR beta chain. TCRdb re-called the RT-PCR reads with MiXCR, one entry per CDR3 protein. The table shows some 880,000 distinct CDR3 sequences, with over 15% occurring only once. The entry originates in a study of patients and donors after allogeneic stem cell transplantation. The CDR3 runs to 15 residues. Germline V gives CDR1 SGHVS, CDR2 FNYEAQ. The V end lost 1 base, the J end lost 1 base, and 11 bases lay between the germline ends. The sequence was collected from a human donor who was either an allogeneic HSCT recipient or a stem cell or donor lymphocyte infusion donor (not recorded which). It is not recorded whose cells these are; they may come from a transplant donor. The chain couples TRBV7-6 to TRBJ2-7; no firm D call. The sample comprised blood, either unsorted or a sorted T cell fraction (not recorded which). CDR3 DNA sequence: TGTGCCAGCAGCTTAGAAGGGATAGGTTCCTACGAGCAGTACTTC. Residues: CASSLEGIGSYEQYF.